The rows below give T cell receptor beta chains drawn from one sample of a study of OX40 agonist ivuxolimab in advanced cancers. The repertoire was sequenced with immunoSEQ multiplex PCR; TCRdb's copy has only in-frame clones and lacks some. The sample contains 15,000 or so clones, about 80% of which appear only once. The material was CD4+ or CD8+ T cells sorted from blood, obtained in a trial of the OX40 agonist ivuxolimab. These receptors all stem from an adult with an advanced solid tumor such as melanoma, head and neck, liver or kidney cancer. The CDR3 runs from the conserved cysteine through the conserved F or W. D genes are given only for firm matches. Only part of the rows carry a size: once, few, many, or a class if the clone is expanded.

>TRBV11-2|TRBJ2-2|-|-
TGTGCCAGCAGCTTAGAGGACTACCAATTTGCGAACACCGGGGAGCTGTTTTTT
CASSLEDYQFANTGELFF
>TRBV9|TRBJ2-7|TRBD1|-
TGTGCCAGCAGCCCCCGACAGGGGGGAAGCTACGAGCAGTACTTC
CASSPRQGGSYEQYF
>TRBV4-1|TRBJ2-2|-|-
TGCGCCAGCAGCCAAGAGGGGATGAACACCGGGGAGCTGTTTTTT
CASSQEGMNTGELFF
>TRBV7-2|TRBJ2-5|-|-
TGTGCCAGCAGCCAAGGGTCTGGCGAGACCCAGTACTTC
CASSQGSGETQYF
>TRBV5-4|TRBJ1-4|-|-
TGTGCCAGCAGCTTCAGGGGTACTAATGAAAAACTGTTTTTT
CASSFRGTNEKLFF
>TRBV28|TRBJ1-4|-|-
TGTGCCAGCAGTTTAACCCTTGGCGAGGGAGAACTGTTTTTT
CASSLTLGEGELFF
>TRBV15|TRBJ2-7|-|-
TGTGCCACCAGCAGCGTCATAGGCAGAAACTACGAGCAGTACTTC
CATSSVIGRNYEQYF
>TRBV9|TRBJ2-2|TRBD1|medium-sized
TGTGCCAGCAGCGCCGAGACAGGGGAGAACACCGGGGAGCTGTTTTTT
CASSAETGENTGELFF
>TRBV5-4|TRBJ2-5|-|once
TGTGCCAGCAGCTTCCCAGGAGGAGGGGAGACCCAGTACTTC
CASSFPGGGETQYF
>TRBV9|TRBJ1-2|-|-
TGTGTCAGTACCCTGGACGCTTTGGGAGGCTACACCTTC
CVSTLDALGGYTF
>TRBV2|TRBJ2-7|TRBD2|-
TGTGCCAGCAAGCGGGAGGGTTTCGAGCAGTACTTC
CASKREGFEQYF
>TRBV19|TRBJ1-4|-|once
TGTGCCAGTAAGGGGCACCTACCCGATCCAACTAATGAAAAACTGTTTTTT
CASKGHLPDPTNEKLFF
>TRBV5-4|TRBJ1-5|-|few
TGTGCCAGCAGCTTGGGTACAGGACAGCCCCAGCATTTT
CASSLGTGQPQHF
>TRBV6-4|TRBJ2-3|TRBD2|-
TGTGCCAGCAGTGCCTGGACTAGCGCCGACACAGATACGCAGTATTTT
CASSAWTSADTDTQYF
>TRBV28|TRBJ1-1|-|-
TGTGCCAGCAGTCCTCAGGGGCGGCGTGCCACTGAAGCTTTCTTT
CASSPQGRRATEAFF
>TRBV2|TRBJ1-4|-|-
TGTGCCAGCAATAAGGGGTCCGCCGACGAAAAACTGTTTTTT
CASNKGSADEKLFF
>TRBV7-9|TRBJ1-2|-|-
TGTGCCAGCAGCTTCCTAGGGACCATTGGGGTCTATGGCTACACCTTC
CASSFLGTIGVYGYTF
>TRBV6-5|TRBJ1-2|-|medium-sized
TGTGCCAGCAGTGGATCAGCCTACTATGGCTACACCTTC
CASSGSAYYGYTF
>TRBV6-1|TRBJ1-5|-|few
TGTGCCAGCAGTGAATTGAGCCGTAGCAATCAGCCCCAGCATTTT
CASSELSRSNQPQHF
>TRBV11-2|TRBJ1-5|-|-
TGTGCCAGCAGCCTGGGTACTGGTCAGCCCCAGCATTTT
CASSLGTGQPQHF
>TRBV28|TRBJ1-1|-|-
TGTGCCAGCGGAAGGGACCGCACTGAAGCTTTCTTT
CASGRDRTEAFF
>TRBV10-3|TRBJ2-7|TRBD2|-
TGTGCCATCAGTGAGCCGAGTGATCGTAGCGGGAGGCCCTACGAGCAGTACTTC
CAISEPSDRSGRPYEQYF
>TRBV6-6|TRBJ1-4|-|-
TGTGCCAGCAGTTATCCCGACCCGCAGGAAAAACTGTTTTTT
CASSYPDPQEKLFF